The 9 T cell receptor beta chains below were found in one sample sequenced in a study of shared clonotypes between healthy human individuals (dated by TCRdb to about 2020). CD8 naive samples were CD45RO-negative cells positively selected for CCR7, giving a CD45RA+CCR7+ population that excluded TemRA cells. Receptor amplification or capture employed the immunoSEQ multiplex PCR assay. Imported from immuneACCESS, the table was reduced by TCRdb to in-frame sequences with V and J called. These copies leave out some clones; in studies compared against another copy, an unresolved V gene accounts for under half, and the cause of the remainder is not known. Present in this sample are some 2,000,000 clones, approximately 94% of which were seen just once. The biggest ten clones account for about 1.1% of the sample. Input material: naive CD8+ T cells sorted from blood. The cell subset or site tag for this specimen amounts to: CD45RA+CCR7+. The receptor set was obtained from a young man in good health.

The chain joins TRBV7-2 to TRBJ1-1; TRBD1 might be the D (6 bases). Germline V gives CDR1 SGHTA, CDR2 FQGNSA. The CDR3 runs 14 residues. V gave up 1 base and J gave up 6 bases, with 12 bases separating them. CDR3 nucleotide sequence: TGTGCCAGCAGCTTAGACCCTTGGGGGCCTGAAGCTTTCTTT. Amino acids: CASSLDPWGPEAFF.

The chain carries TRBV10-1 and TRBJ1-3; tentatively, D is TRBD1 (5 bases). There are 14 residues in the CDR3. The germline V gene encodes CDR1 WNHNN and CDR2 SYGVQD (reference sequence). V shed 5 bases and J shed 3 bases, with 11 bases lying between them. CDR3 in DNA: TGCGCCAGCAGTCCAGGGATGGATGGAAACACCATATATTTT. As protein: CASSPGMDGNTIYF.

The chain combines TRBV7-3 with TRBJ2-4, with 9 bases that match TRBD1. Germline V gene lookup returns CDR1 SGHTA and CDR2 FQGTGA. The junction had 6 bases not matched to a gene; V was cut back by 5 bases and J by 7 bases. This CDR3 comprises 14 residues. CDR3 loop: CASSQTGGQNIQYF. DNA for the CDR3: TGTGCCAGCAGCCAGACAGGGGGTCAGAACATTCAGTACTTC. Using reference TRBV7-3 and TRBJ2-4 for the parts outside the CDR3, the full variable domain is GAGVSQTPSNKVTEKGKYVELRCDPISGHTALYWYRQSLGQGPEFLIYFQGTGAADDSGLPNDRFFAVRPEGSVSTLKIQRTERGDSAVYLCASSQTGGQNIQYFGAGTRLSVL.

The CDR3 region has the DNA TGTGCCAGCAGCTTGGAAGGAGCAGACACAGATACGCAGTATTTT. As protein: CASSLEGADTDTQYF. J is TRBJ2-3 and V is TRBV5-8, with no clear D. In germline, CDR1 is SGHTS, CDR2 YDEGEE. The length of the CDR3 is 15 residues. V lost 0 bases and J lost 2, with 10 bases in between.

This rearrangement joins TRBV6-6 to TRBJ2-1; 8 bases fit TRBD2. Trimming cost V 6 bases and J 8 bases; bases outside gene matches: 9. Germline V gives CDR1 MNHNY, CDR2 SVGAGI (reference sequence). The CDR3 has 14 residues. The CDR3 coding sequence is TGTGCCAGCAGCGACCGGACTAGCCGGGATGAGCAGTTCTTC. Translating gives CASSDRTSRDEQFF.

A note on this clone: Within the sample, other DNA sequences also encode this same CDR3. The chain has TRBV28 and TRBJ1-5; no definite D call. Germline V gene sequence: CDR1 MDHEN, CDR2 SYDVKM. This CDR3 spans 14 amino acids. Trimming shortened V by 3 bases and J by 0 bases, and 6 bases separated the two germline ends. The CDR3 DNA is TGTGCCAGCAGTTTCTCCAGTAGCAATCAGCCCCAGCATTTT. Encoded protein: CASSFSSSNQPQHF.

V is TRBV9 and J is TRBJ1-6; unclear D gene. CDR1 and CDR2 from the germline V gene are SGDLS and YYNGEE. The CDR3 loop spans 14 amino acids. Trimming stripped 3 bases from V and 8 bases from J, with 12 bases between. The DNA of the CDR3 is TGTGCCAGCAGCGAGAGCGGGTTTTATTCACCCCTCCACTTT. This translates into CASSESGFYSPLHF.

This clone occurred a few times. The rearrangement uses TRBV28 and TRBJ1-6; D not resolved. The CDR3 loop spans 16 amino acids. Germline V gives CDR1 MDHEN, CDR2 SYDVKM. The V gene lost 4 bases and the J gene lost 3 bases, with 13 bases spanning the gap. The CDR3 here is CASSWSTGDYNSPLHF. As DNA, the CDR3 is TGTGCCAGCAGTTGGTCGACGGGTGACTATAATTCACCCCTCCACTTT.

The V call is TRBV9, the J call TRBJ2-1, with TRBD2 identical over 11 bases. Trimming took 4 bases from V and 7 from J; bases not matched to a gene: 13. The CDR3 covers 17 residues. Germline V gene sequence: CDR1 SGDLS, CDR2 YYNGEE. As DNA, the CDR3 is TGTGCCAGCAGCTCCATTCTCGGGACTAGCGGTCCTAATGAGCAGTTCTTC. Amino acid sequence: CASSSILGTSGPNEQFF.